This TCR beta chain was captured by sequencing in a study of cytomegalovirus exposure and HLA in healthy donors. In the study overall: Earlier, 100 million to 130 million unique TCR beta sequences were recovered from about 179 million T cells by an analysis. Findings and limits, study-wide: With DRB1 most and HLA-C fewest, TCR association rates differed between HLA loci in a later analysis.

The length of the CDR3 is 13 residues. The germline V gene has CDR1 SQVTM and CDR2 ANQGSEA. V was clipped by 7 bases and J by 0 bases, with 12 bases between them. Primers for the PCR totalled 60 Vbeta and 13 Jbeta. TCRdb keeps only in-frame clones here, not all; method: immunoSEQ multiplex PCR. This table holds about 90,000 clones, 70% to 90% found once. Concerning this clone itself: Antigen unknown.

The receptor was isolated from a man younger than 35 in good health and CMV-seronegative. J is TRBJ1-2 and V is TRBV29-1; weak D call: TRBD1 (6 bases). The sequencing input was PBMCs. The CDR3 is CSAGGGPNYGYTF. Written as DNA, the CDR3 is TGCAGCGCCGGGGGGGGCCCTAACTATGGCTACACCTTC.